The clone carrying this T cell receptor beta chain is a singleton in its sample. This specimen belongs to a study of T cell changes during pregnancy in multiple sclerosis. V was clipped by 8 bases and J by 5 bases; unmatched bases: 14. The CDR3 extends over 16 amino acids. Germline V lookup: CDR1 MNHEY, CDR2 SMNVEV (reference sequence). Some clones are missing from TCRdb's copy, which holds only in-frame ones; the method was immunoSEQ multiplex PCR. The table includes about 59,000 clones, approximately 93% detected once. Sequenced material: CD8+ T cells from peripheral blood mononuclear cells, taken in the third trimester of pregnancy. The V and J genes are TRBV27 and TRBJ2-3; 9 nucleotides agree with TRBD2. This TCR derives from a female donor with multiple sclerosis, enrolled in a pregnancy study. The CDR3 loop is CASGALSGSVKDTQYF. As DNA, the CDR3 is TGTGCCAGCGGAGCCCTTAGCGGGAGTGTGAAAGATACGCAGTATTTT.